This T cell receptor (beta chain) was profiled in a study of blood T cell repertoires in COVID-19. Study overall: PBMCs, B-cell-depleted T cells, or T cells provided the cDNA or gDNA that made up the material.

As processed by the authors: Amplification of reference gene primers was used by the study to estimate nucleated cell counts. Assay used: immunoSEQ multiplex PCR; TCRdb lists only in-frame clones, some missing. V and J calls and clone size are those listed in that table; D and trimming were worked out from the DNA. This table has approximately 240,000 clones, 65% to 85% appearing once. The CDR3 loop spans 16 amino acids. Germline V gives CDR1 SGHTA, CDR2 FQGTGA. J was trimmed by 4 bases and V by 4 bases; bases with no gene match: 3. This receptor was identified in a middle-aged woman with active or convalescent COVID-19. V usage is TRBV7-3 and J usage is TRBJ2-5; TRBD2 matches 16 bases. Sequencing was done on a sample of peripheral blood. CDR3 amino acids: CASSSGTSGGVETQYF. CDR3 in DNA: TGTGCCAGCAGCTCCGGGACTAGCGGGGGGGTAGAGACCCAGTACTTC. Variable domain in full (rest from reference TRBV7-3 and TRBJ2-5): GAGVSQTPSNKVTEKGKYVELRCDPISGHTALYWYRQSLGQGPEFLIYFQGTGAADDSGLPNDRFFAVRPEGSVSTLKIQRTERGDSAVYLCASSSGTSGGVETQYFGPGTRLLVL.